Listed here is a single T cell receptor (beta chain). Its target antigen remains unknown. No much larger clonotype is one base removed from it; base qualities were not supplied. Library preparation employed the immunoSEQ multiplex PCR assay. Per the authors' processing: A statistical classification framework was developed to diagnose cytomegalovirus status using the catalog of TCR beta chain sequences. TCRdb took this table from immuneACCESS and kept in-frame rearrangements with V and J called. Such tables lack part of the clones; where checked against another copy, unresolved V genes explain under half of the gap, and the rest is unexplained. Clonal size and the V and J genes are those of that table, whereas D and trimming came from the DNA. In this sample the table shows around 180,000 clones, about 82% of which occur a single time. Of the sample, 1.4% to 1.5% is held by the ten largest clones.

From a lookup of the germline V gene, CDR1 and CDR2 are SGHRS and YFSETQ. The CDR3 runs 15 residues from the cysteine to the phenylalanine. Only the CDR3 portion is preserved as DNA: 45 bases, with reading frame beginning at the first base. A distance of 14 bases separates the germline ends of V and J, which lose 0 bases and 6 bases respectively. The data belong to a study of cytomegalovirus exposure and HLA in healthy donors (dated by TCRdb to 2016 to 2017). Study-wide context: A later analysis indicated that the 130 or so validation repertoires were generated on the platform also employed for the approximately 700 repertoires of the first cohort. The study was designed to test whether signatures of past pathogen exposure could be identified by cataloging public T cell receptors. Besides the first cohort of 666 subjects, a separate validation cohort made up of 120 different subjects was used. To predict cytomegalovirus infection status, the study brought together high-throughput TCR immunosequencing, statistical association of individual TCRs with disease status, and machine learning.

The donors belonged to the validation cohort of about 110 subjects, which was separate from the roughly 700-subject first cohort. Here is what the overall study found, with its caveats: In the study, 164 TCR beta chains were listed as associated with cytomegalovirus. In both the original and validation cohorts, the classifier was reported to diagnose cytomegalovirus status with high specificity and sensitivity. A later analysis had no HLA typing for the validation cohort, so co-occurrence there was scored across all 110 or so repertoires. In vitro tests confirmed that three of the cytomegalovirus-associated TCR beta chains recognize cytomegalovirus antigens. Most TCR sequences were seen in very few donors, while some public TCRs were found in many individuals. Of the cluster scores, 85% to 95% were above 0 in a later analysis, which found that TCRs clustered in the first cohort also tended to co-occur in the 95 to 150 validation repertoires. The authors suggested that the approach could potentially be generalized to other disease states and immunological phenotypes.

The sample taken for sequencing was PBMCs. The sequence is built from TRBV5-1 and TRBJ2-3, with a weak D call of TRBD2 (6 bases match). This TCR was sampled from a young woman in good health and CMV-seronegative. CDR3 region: CASSLDGGRGDTQYF. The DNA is TGCGCCAGCAGCTTGGACGGGGGTCGCGGGGATACGCAGTATTTT.